This passage covers 26 T cell receptor beta chains from one sample sequenced in a study of control samples from healthy donors and cancer patients (dated by TCRdb to about 2020). The library relied on the immunoSEQ multiplex PCR assay. The source is immuneACCESS, and TCRdb retained only in-frame sequences with V and J called. Part of the clones is not carried over; for the studies checked, unresolved V genes explain less than half of this, and the remainder is unexplained. The sample includes under 150,000 clones, with approximately 94% observed a single time. The ten largest clones capture about 1.7% of the sample. Specimen: PBMCs. These receptors were obtained from a man over 45 with head and neck cancer.

This chain connects TRBV3-1 (or the pseudogene TRBV3-2) to TRBJ1-2; D gene uncertain. V dropped 1 base and J dropped 8 bases, with 11 bases sitting between them. The CDR3 contains 13 residues. Germline CDR1 is LGHDT and CDR2 is YNNKEL (reference sequence). CDR3 amino acids: CASSQGQLGGYTF. Written as DNA, the CDR3 is TGTGCCAGCAGCCAAGGCCAGCTGGGGGGCTACACCTTC.

The V gene is TRBV30, the J gene TRBJ1-4, with D unclear. Per germline, CDR1 GTSNPN and CDR2 SVGIG (reference sequence). This CDR3 spans 11 amino acids. V was trimmed by 3 bases and J by 13 bases, leaving 12 bases between them. This chain's CDR3 is CAWSQHGRLFF. The CDR3 DNA follows: TGTGCCTGGAGCCAACACGGCAGACTGTTTTTT. Looking up the rest from reference TRBV30 and TRBJ1-4 gives the full variable domain: SQTIHQWPATLVQPVGSPLSLECTVEGTSNPNLYWYRQAAGRGLQLLFYSVGIGQISSEVPQNLSASRPQDRQFILSSKKLLLSDSGFYLCAWSQHGRLFFGSGTQLSVL.

The chain has TRBV19 and TRBJ1-1; 8 bases line up with TRBD1. The germline V gene has CDR1 LNHDA and CDR2 SQIVND (reference sequence). This CDR3 comprises 15 residues. J was trimmed by 7 bases and V by 3 bases; bases with no gene match: 10. CDR3 bases: TGTGCCAGTAGTATGGGTATACAGGGGGTGGTTGAAGCTTTCTTT. As protein: CASSMGIQGVVEAFF. The variable domain in full, with the rest retrieved from reference TRBV19 and TRBJ1-1, is DGGITQSPKYLFRKEGQNVTLSCEQNLNHDAMYWYRQDPGQGLRLIYYSQIVNDFQKGDIAEGYSVSREKKESFPLTVTSAQKNPTAFYLCASSMGIQGVVEAFFGQGTRLTVV.

The chain has TRBV18 and TRBJ2-1; D could derive from TRBD1 or TRBD2 (5 bases each). Trimming left V 6 bases short and J 5 bases short, with 20 bases between. Germline CDR1 KGHSH, CDR2 LQKENI. The CDR3 sequence is 16 residues long. The CDR3: CASSPSGMGTDNEQFF. The CDR3, as DNA: TGTGCCAGCTCCCCATCGGGCATGGGGACCGACAATGAGCAGTTCTTC.

The gene calls are TRBV11-2 and TRBJ2-4, with TRBD1 identical over 10 bases. CDR1 is SGHAT, CDR2 FQNNGV, per germline. CDR3 length equals 15 residues. The V and J ends lost 8 bases and 0 bases, in that order; junction bases with no gene match: 4. DNA for the CDR3: TGTGCCAGCGGGGACAGGGGACTAGCCAAAAACATTCAGTACTTC. Its translation is CASGDRGLAKNIQYF.

The rearrangement joins TRBV6-5 to TRBJ1-4, with D possibly matching TRBD1 (5 bases). The CDR3 totals 14 residues. V dropped 2 bases and J dropped 6 bases, with 10 bases sitting between them. Germline lookup yields CDR1 MNHEY and CDR2 SVGAGI. Here the CDR3 reads CASSYAGVDEKLFF. The CDR3 nucleotides read TGTGCCAGCAGTTACGCGGGGGTGGATGAAAAACTGTTTTTT.

The V gene is TRBV7-9, the J gene TRBJ1-1, with unresolved D. The CDR3 has 16 residues. The germline V and J ends were trimmed by 4 bases and 4 bases, with 19 bases remaining between them. Per germline, CDR1 SEHNR and CDR2 FQNEAQ (reference sequence). CDR3 loop: CASSSHRVPVGTEAFF. In DNA form, the CDR3 reads TGTGCCAGCAGCTCCCATCGGGTCCCGGTGGGCACTGAAGCTTTCTTT.

The chain has TRBV7-2 and TRBJ1-3; D not resolved. This CDR3 has 14 residues. CDR1 is SGHTA, CDR2 FQGNSA, per germline. Trimming took off 1 base at V and 8 bases at J, with 12 bases between the two ends. The CDR3 region has the DNA TGTGCCAGCAGCTTAGACGCGTCGCGGGACACCATATATTTT. It yields the protein CASSLDASRDTIYF. The variable domain in full, with the rest retrieved from reference TRBV7-2 and TRBJ1-3, is GAGVSQSPSNKVTEKGKDVELRCDPISGHTALYWYRQSLGQGLEFLIYFQGNSAPDKSGLPSDRFSAERTGGSVSTLTIQRTQQEDSAVYLCASSLDASRDTIYFGEGSWLTVV.

This clone has just one count. V usage is TRBV5-1 and J usage is TRBJ2-5; 7 positions match TRBD1. Germline lookup yields CDR1 SGHRS and CDR2 YFSETQ. CDR3 length: 13 amino acids. With V trimmed by 4 bases and J by 4 bases, 4 bases remained unmatched. CDR3 coding DNA: TGCGCCAGCAGCCTGACAGGGCCAGAGACCCAGTACTTC. Translation: CASSLTGPETQYF.

In nucleotides, the CDR3 is TGTGCCAGCAGCCCTGGGGTGGCCCGCGCGGGCAATCAGCCCCAGCATTTT. Translated: CASSPGVARAGNQPQHF. V is TRBV6-2 or TRBV6-3 and J is TRBJ1-5; D is uncertain. Trimming took off 6 bases at V and 2 bases at J, with 20 bases between the two ends. Germline CDR1 and CDR2: MNHEY and SVGEGT. This CDR3 contains 17 residues.

This sequence joins TRBV5-1 and TRBJ1-2; a possible D gene is TRBD1 (6 bases). V shed 0 bases and J shed 4 bases, with 7 bases lying between them. The germline V gene encodes CDR1 SGHRS and CDR2 YFSETQ. This CDR3 spans 13 amino acids. The CDR3 sequence: CASSLVQGYGYTF. The CDR3 coding sequence is TGCGCCAGCAGCTTGGTACAGGGCTATGGCTACACCTTC.

The chain is built from TRBV30 and TRBJ1-5, with 10 bases that match TRBD1. The germline V gene has CDR1 GTSNPN and CDR2 SVGIG (reference sequence). This CDR3 contains 13 residues. The V gene end was trimmed by 0 bases and the J gene end by 8 bases; junction bases not matched to a gene: 1. CDR3: CAWSVTGGKPQHF. The CDR3 coding sequence is TGTGCCTGGAGTGTGACAGGGGGCAAGCCCCAGCATTTT.

V and J are TRBV5-1 and TRBJ2-7; TRBD2 matches at 7 bases. The CDR3 has 13 amino acids. Germline V gene data show CDR1 as SGHRS and CDR2 as YFSETQ. Germline trimming cut 2 bases from V and 3 bases from J; bases unmatched to any gene: 2. CDR3 sequence: CASSFGGFYEQYF. CDR3 bases: TGCGCCAGCAGCTTCGGGGGGTTCTACGAGCAGTACTTC. Based on the CDR3 plus reference TRBV5-1 and TRBJ2-7, the full variable domain is KAGVTQTPRYLIKTRGQQVTLSCSPISGHRSVSWYQQTPGQGLQFLFEYFSETQRNKGNFPGRFSGRQFSNSRSEMNVSTLELGDSALYLCASSFGGFYEQYFGPGTRLTVT.

The chain joins TRBV5-4 to TRBJ1-2; D call uncertain. The CDR3 consists of 13 residues. Trimming pared 0 bases from V and 5 bases from J, leaving 8 bases between. Per germline, CDR1 SGHNT and CDR2 YYREEE (reference sequence). The CDR3 sequence: CASSLGNTYGYTF. Written as DNA, the CDR3 is TGTGCCAGCAGCTTGGGCAATACGTATGGCTACACCTTC. The full variable domain, its missing parts supplied by reference TRBV5-4 and TRBJ1-2, is ETGVTQSPTHLIKTRGQQVTLRCSSQSGHNTVSWYQQALGQGPQFIFQYYREEENGRGNFPPRFSGLQFPNYSSELNVNALELDDSALYLCASSLGNTYGYTFGSGTRLTVV.

The chain has TRBV1 and TRBJ2-3; whether TRBD2, the table's D call, matches the DNA was not checked. TRBV1 is a known pseudogene. The CDR3 loop spans 18 amino acids. The CDR3 sequence: CTSSQDSTASPWTDTQYF. In DNA form, the CDR3 reads TGCACCAGCAGCCAAGATTCGACTGCATCCCCTTGGACAGATACGCAGTATTTT.

The rearrangement links TRBV4-3 to TRBJ2-7, with 8 bases aligning to TRBD1. The CDR3 is made up of 15 amino acids. With V trimmed by 4 bases and J by 1 base, 6 bases remained unmatched. Germline loops: CDR1 LGHNA, CDR2 YSLEER. CDR3 residues: CASSLGQGGSYEQYF. CDR3 in DNA: TGCGCCAGCAGCCTCGGACAGGGTGGTTCCTACGAGCAGTACTTC.

This chain links TRBV10-3 with TRBJ2-5; possibly TRBD2 for D (5 bases). Between the trimmed V and J ends, which lost 6 bases and 3 bases, there was a span of 11 bases. The CDR3 spans 13 residues. Germline CDR1 is ENHRY and CDR2 is SYGVKD. The CDR3 protein is CAISTGEKETQYF. The CDR3 nucleotides are TGTGCCATCAGCACCGGGGAGAAAGAGACCCAGTACTTC.

V is TRBV11-1 and J is TRBJ2-1; D possibly corresponds to TRBD1 (6 bases). V shed 1 base and J shed 9 bases, with 13 bases lying between them. The germline V gene has CDR1 SGHAT and CDR2 FQDESV (reference sequence). CDR3 length: 14 residues. The chain's CDR3 is CASSLVSGRGEQFF. The DNA for the CDR3 is TGTGCCAGCAGCTTAGTTTCGGGCAGGGGTGAGCAGTTCTTC.

The V gene is TRBV27, the J gene TRBJ1-5; 10 positions match TRBD1. This CDR3 region has 15 residues. Germline V CDR1 and CDR2: MNHEY, SMNVEV (reference sequence). V was clipped by 6 bases and J by 4 bases; unmatched bases: 6. The DNA of the CDR3 is TGTGCCAGCAGCCCTGACAGGGGGCAAAATCAGCCCCAGCATTTT. Its translation is CASSPDRGQNQPQHF.

This sequence joins TRBV7-8 and TRBJ1-2; D gene uncertain. Trimming took 5 bases from V and 5 from J, leaving 12 bases between them. Germline CDR1 reads SGHVS; CDR2 reads FQNEAQ. The CDR3 is made up of 13 amino acids. This chain's CDR3 is CASSRLADYGYTF. CDR3 DNA sequence: TGTGCCAGCAGCCGCCTGGCGGATTATGGCTACACCTTC.

The chain joins TRBV4-2 to TRBJ2-2; the match to TRBD2 covers 10 bases. This CDR3 is built from 16 residues. Losses at the gene ends were 4 bases for V and 3 bases for J; bases not matched to a gene: 5. The germline gives CDR1 LGHNA, CDR2 YNFKEQ. The chain's CDR3 is CASSPGTSADTGELFF. The CDR3 DNA reads as TGTGCCAGCAGCCCTGGGACTAGCGCTGACACCGGGGAGCTGTTTTTT.

The gene calls are TRBV7-2 and TRBJ2-1; D is unresolved. This CDR3 is built from 12 residues. Germline V gene data show CDR1 as SGHTA and CDR2 as FQGNSA. V lost 6 bases and J 9 bases, leaving 12 bases between the germline ends. The CDR3 reads CASRGLGREQFF. CDR3 in DNA: TGTGCCAGCAGAGGGTTAGGTCGTGAGCAGTTCTTC.

The chain employs TRBV27 and TRBJ1-1; D is ambiguous. CDR3 length equals 11 residues. Germline-derived CDR1 and CDR2 are MNHEY and SMNVEV (reference sequence). V lost 5 bases to trimming and J lost 4 bases, with 5 bases between them. CDR3 sequence reads: CASSGPTEAFF. CDR3 in DNA: TGTGCCAGCAGTGGCCCCACTGAAGCTTTCTTT.

The CDR3 bases are TGTGCCAGCAGCTTCGTCACAGATACGCAGTATTTT. This translates into CASSFVTDTQYF. V and J are TRBV5-4 and TRBJ2-3; D gene uncertain. The CDR3 has 12 amino acids. V dropped 2 bases and J dropped 2 bases, with 3 bases sitting between them. CDR1 is SGHNT, CDR2 YYREEE, per germline (reference sequence). Full variable domain (rest looked up from reference TRBV5-4 and TRBJ2-3): ETGVTQSPTHLIKTRGQQVTLRCSSQSGHNTVSWYQQALGQGPQFIFQYYREEENGRGNFPPRFSGLQFPNYSSELNVNALELDDSALYLCASSFVTDTQYFGPGTRLTVL.

The chain has TRBV6-4 and TRBJ2-2; TRBD1 agrees at 7 bases. The CDR3 contains 14 residues. V gave up 6 bases and J gave up 2 bases; unmatched junction bases: 3. Germline-derived CDR1 and CDR2 are MRHNA and SNTAGT. DNA of the CDR3: TGTGCCAGCAGAAGGGACAGCAACACCGGGGAGCTGTTTTTT. This codes for CASRRDSNTGELFF.

The chain joins TRBV5-1 to TRBJ2-5, with D perhaps being TRBD1 or TRBD2 (5 bases each). This CDR3 has 14 residues. The V gene lost 3 bases and the J gene lost 4 bases, with 13 bases spanning the gap. Germline V lookup: CDR1 SGHRS, CDR2 YFSETQ. CDR3 in amino acids: CASSWTGDGETQYF. CDR3 DNA sequence: TGCGCCAGCAGCTGGACTGGGGACGGAGAGACCCAGTACTTC.